Shown below are 8 T cell receptor beta chains from a single sample sequenced in a study of Graves' ophthalmopathy and Graves' hyperthyroidism (dated by TCRdb to about 2018). The data were produced on an Illumina HiSeq 2000. For repertoire sequencing, the TCR beta CDR3 regions were amplified from RNA transcripts. HTBI primers and the Qiagen OneStep RT-PCR kit were used in a first-round RT-PCR, which was followed by a second-round multiplex PCR, size selection and purification. The public reads were reprocessed in TCRdb via fastp at Q25 and MiXCR, keeping in-frame beta chains. Merged by CDR3 protein, the rows form single entries marked with the most common genes and DNA. This sample lists 600,000 to 950,000 distinct CDR3 sequences; roughly 40% were detected once. The top ten hold 35% to 55% of the sample. Sample: peripheral blood. Source of these receptors: an adult man with Graves' ophthalmopathy.

This clonotype was observed many times. This chain connects TRBV2 to TRBJ1-6; TRBD1 agrees at 7 bases. Germline CDR1 and CDR2: SNHLY and FYNNEI. The CDR3 contains 12 residues. The trim removed 8 bases at V and 7 bases at J, leaving 2 bases unmatched. For the CDR3, the DNA is TGTGCCAGCTTGGGACAGAATTCACCCCTCCACTTT. This translates into CASLGQNSPLHF.

Many counts were recorded for this clonotype. The rearrangement links TRBV29-1 to TRBJ2-7; D remains ambiguous. This CDR3 has 13 amino acids. CDR1 and CDR2 (germline): SQVTM, ANQGSEA. The V end lost 4 bases, the J end lost 2 bases, and 12 bases lay between the germline ends. CDR3 DNA: TGCAGCGTTGGTAGCACGCGAACCTACGAGCAGTACTTC. Protein product: CSVGSTRTYEQYF.

This clonotype was seen only a few times. The chain uses TRBV19 and TRBJ2-7; 7 nucleotides agree with TRBD2. The CDR3 is 14 amino acids. Germline CDR1 reads LNHDA; CDR2 reads SQIVND (reference sequence). V was clipped by 5 bases and J by 0 bases; unmatched bases: 4. The CDR3 region has the DNA TGTGCCAGTAGTTGGGGAGGGAGCTCCTACGAGCAGTACTTC. Protein: CASSWGGSSYEQYF.

The chain has TRBV7-9 and TRBJ1-2; D may be TRBD1 (5 bases). The CDR3 covers 16 residues. The V end was cut by 1 base, the J end by 5 bases, with 17 bases between. Germline CDR1 is SEHNR and CDR2 is FQNEAQ (reference sequence). CDR3 loop: CASSLGSKGTEYGYTF. In DNA, the CDR3 is TGTGCCAGCAGCTTAGGATCGAAGGGGACTGAATATGGCTACACCTTC.

The table lists this clonotype with many counts. CDR3 DNA: TGTGCCATCAGTGCCTCCGGGACTAGGAGCGAGCAGTACTTC. It codes for CAISASGTRSEQYF. The chain links TRBV10-3 to TRBJ2-7; 8 nucleotides align to TRBD2. V lost 4 bases and J lost 6; bases outside the gene matches: 8. The CDR3 length is 14 residues. Germline V gene data show CDR1 as ENHRY and CDR2 as SYGVKD.

This chain connects TRBV9 to TRBJ2-7, with TRBD2 matching 8 bases. The CDR3 sequence is 15 residues long. Germline V gene lookup returns CDR1 SGDLS and CDR2 YYNGEE. V was clipped by 4 bases and J by 3 bases; unmatched bases: 9. This CDR3 reads CASSPGGGLGYEQYF. The CDR3 nucleotides are TGTGCCAGCAGCCCCGGGGGGGGTTTGGGCTACGAGCAGTACTTC.

This clonotype was recorded at least ten times. The chain links TRBV19 to TRBJ2-2, with a weak D call TRBD1 (5 bases). Germline lookup yields CDR1 LNHDA and CDR2 SQIVND (reference sequence). CDR3 length: 14 amino acids. V was cut by 9 bases and J by 0 bases, with 11 bases left in between. The CDR3 DNA is TGTGCCAGCCATAGACAGACGAACACCGGGGAGCTGTTTTTT. It encodes CASHRQTNTGELFF. Full variable domain (outside the CDR3, taken from reference TRBV19 and TRBJ2-2): DGGITQSPKYLFRKEGQNVTLSCEQNLNHDAMYWYRQDPGQGLRLIYYSQIVNDFQKGDIAEGYSVSREKKESFPLTVTSAQKNPTAFYLCASHRQTNTGELFFGEGSRLTVL.

The rearrangement joins TRBV29-1 to TRBJ2-7, with D possibly matching TRBD2 (6 bases). The CDR3 consists of 12 residues. Germline loops: CDR1 SQVTM, CDR2 ANQGSEA. V shed 4 bases and J shed 3 bases, with 10 bases lying between them. As DNA, the CDR3 is TGCAGCGTTGTCGTGGGGGGCTACGAGCAGTACTTC. This codes for CSVVVGGYEQYF.